This TCR beta chain comes out of a study of chemoradiotherapy in HPV16-positive cancers. Whole-study context: Functional T-cell assays on a couple of HPV16-positive patients' cells defined candidate HPV-specific clones and common TCR motifs.

Samples were taken several times over chemoradiotherapy. From germline, CDR1 is SGHRS and CDR2 YFSETQ. V shed 1 base and J 1 base; nucleotides not matched to a gene: 1. CDR3 length: 15 amino acids. Profiled with immunoSEQ multiplex PCR; TCRdb holds only in-frame clones, not every one. The sample gives 20,000 to 25,000 clones, around 85% of which show up once; 4% to 5.5% is in the top ten. The sequence derives from a human donor with HPV-associated anogenital cancer. The chain joins TRBV5-1 to TRBJ2-5, with 10 bases matching TRBD1. Sequenced material: blood, taken from a patient who underwent chemoradiotherapy. For the CDR3, the DNA is TGCGCCAGCAGCTTGAGGACAGGGGGCCAAGAGACCCAGTACTTC. This translates into CASSLRTGGQETQYF.